The next 27 T cell receptor beta chains were all read from a single sample in a study of blood T cells in healthy people across ages. Primed by a sample-barcoded 5' primer and a J-beta primer mix, a second PCR proceeded for about 6 to 12 cycles. TCRdb recomputed calls from the 5' RACE reads with MiXCR, one row per CDR3 protein. The table has about 1.4 million distinct CDR3 sequences, 59% seen once; the top ten hold over 5%. Sequenced sample: blood. Receptors were obtained from a man aged 18 to 35 in good health.

Comment on this clonotype: At one end, the junction sequence differs from germline, possibly due to a read error. The V and J genes are TRBV2 and TRBJ2-7; D not certain. This CDR3 has 14 residues. Germline loops: CDR1 SNHLY, CDR2 FYNNEI. CDR3 nucleotide sequence: TGTGCCAGCAGTGAAAGGATGGGTACCTACGAGCGGTACTTC. Protein: CASSERMGTYERYF. Supplemented by reference TRBV2 and TRBJ2-7, the full variable domain reads EPEVTQTPSHQVTQMGQEVILRCVPISNHLYFYWYRQILGQKVEFLVSFYNNEISEKSEIFDDQFSVERPDGSNFTLKIRSTKLEDSAMYFCASSERMGTYERYFGPGTRLTVT.

The genes are TRBV4-3 and TRBJ2-7; 7 nucleotides match TRBD2. The CDR3 runs 16 residues. Trimming at V came to 1 base and at J to 1 base, leaving 7 bases not matched to a gene. Germline-derived CDR1 and CDR2 are LGHNA and YSLEER. The chain's CDR3 is CASSQVPGGGSYEQYF. The CDR3 nucleotides are TGCGCCAGCAGCCAAGTCCCCGGGGGAGGGTCCTACGAGCAGTACTTC.

To note about this clonotype: At one of its ends the junction is not consistent with the germline gene, which may arise from a read error. This chain uses TRBV7-2 with TRBJ2-4, with D unresolved. The CDR3 is 14 amino acids. The germline V gene has CDR1 SGHTA and CDR2 FQGNSA. CDR3 protein: CASSSEVAKNIQHF. In DNA form, the CDR3 reads TGTGCCAGCAGCTCGGAAGTAGCCAAAAACATTCAGCACTTC.

This clonotype was seen only a few times. A much larger clone lies a single base off, so this may be a read error. The chain has TRBV20-1 and TRBJ2-7, with 8 nucleotides matching TRBD2. The CDR3 loop spans 14 amino acids. Unmatched junction bases numbered 11, after V lost 5 bases and J lost 5 bases. Germline CDR1 DFQATT, CDR2 SNEGSKA (reference sequence). CDR3 loop: CSARGGLELNEQYF. The CDR3 nucleotides read TGCAGTGCTCGGGGGGGGCTGGAACTAAACGAGCAGTACTTC.

This clonotype was counted between two and nine times. V usage is TRBV6-6 and J usage is TRBJ2-3; 12 bases align to TRBD2. V trimming: 7 bases; J trimming: 0 bases; junction bases outside the gene matches: 5. This CDR3 region has 16 residues. CDR1 MNHNY and CDR2 SVGAGI come from the germline V gene (reference sequence). CDR3 amino acids: CASKGLAGLSTDTQYF. Here the CDR3 DNA reads TGTGCCAGCAAGGGACTAGCGGGCTTGAGCACAGATACGCAGTATTTT.

The CDR3 is CASSEFGQGRSPLHF. CDR3 in DNA: TGTGCCAGCAGTGAATTTGGACAGGGTCGGTCACCCCTCCACTTT. V usage is TRBV25-1 and J usage is TRBJ1-6; 8 nucleotides match TRBD1. Trimming cost V 1 base and J 10 bases; bases outside gene matches: 6. The CDR3 sequence is 15 residues long. The germline V gene encodes CDR1 MGHDK and CDR2 SYGVNS.

This clonotype was seen a few times. This chain links TRBV7-9 with TRBJ2-7, with TRBD2 identical over 11 bases. Losses at the gene ends were 4 bases for V and 4 bases for J; bases not matched to a gene: 9. This CDR3 is built from 16 residues. The germline CDR1 and CDR2 sequences are SEHNR and FQNEAQ (reference sequence). CDR3 loop: CASSSEGTSGLYEQYF. Here the CDR3 DNA reads TGTGCCAGCAGCTCTGAGGGGACTAGCGGATTGTACGAGCAGTACTTC. Looking up the rest from reference TRBV7-9 and TRBJ2-7 gives the full variable domain: DTGVSQNPRHKITKRGQNVTFRCDPISEHNRLYWYRQTLGQGPEFLTYFQNEAQLEKSRLLSDRFSAERPKGSFSTLEIQRTEQGDSAMYLCASSSEGTSGLYEQYFGPGTRLTVT.

The CDR3 DNA follows: TGCGCCAGCAGCCAAGTAGTGGGGGCCGGGGGAGAGACCCAGTACTTC. Its protein product is CASSQVVGAGGETQYF. The rearrangement links TRBV4-1 to TRBJ2-5; D may correspond to TRBD1 or TRBD2 (6 bases each). CDR3 length: 16 residues. Between the trimmed V and J ends, which lost 1 base and 4 bases, there was a span of 16 bases. Germline V lookup: CDR1 MGHRA, CDR2 YSYEKL.

This clonotype was seen more than once but under ten times. The genes are TRBV5-1 and TRBJ2-7; TRBD1 aligns across 8 bases. Germline values: CDR1 SGHRS, CDR2 YFSETQ. The CDR3 is 16 residues long. V shed 5 bases, J shed 3 bases, and the junction held 13 bases outside the gene matches. CDR3 nucleotide sequence: TGCGCCAGCAGTCCGACTGGACAGGGAGGACTCTACGAGCAGTACTTC. It encodes CASSPTGQGGLYEQYF.

This clonotype was seen only a few times. J is TRBJ2-5 and V is TRBV4-2, with D possibly matching TRBD2 (6 bases). The assigned J gene may be wrong: the sequence end matches TRBJ2-7 better. Per the germline V gene, CDR1 is LGHNA and CDR2 is YNFKEQ. CDR3 size: 15 residues. CDR3 sequence: CASSHSSGQGGEQYF. The CDR3 region has the DNA TGTGCCAGCAGCCATTCGTCAGGGCAGGGAGGCGAGCAGTACTTC.

V and J are TRBV28 and TRBJ1-6, with a possible D match to TRBD1 (6 bases). Trimming cost V 2 bases and J 7 bases, with 15 bases left between them. The V gene's germline CDR1 is MDHEN and CDR2 SYDVKM. This CDR3 is 16 amino acids long. The CDR3: CASSLIPGHRNSPLHF. The CDR3 coding sequence is TGTGCCAGCAGTTTAATACCGGGACACAGAAATTCACCCCTCCACTTT.

The rearrangement links TRBV11-2 to TRBJ2-5, with 7 nucleotides matching TRBD1. Germline-derived CDR1 and CDR2 are SGHAT and FQNNGV. The CDR3 sequence is 15 residues long. The junction had 7 bases not matched to a gene; V was cut back by 5 bases and J by 1 base. Here the CDR3 DNA reads TGTGCCAGCAGCCTGGGACAGCGCTTCCAAGAGACCCAGTACTTC. Amino acid sequence: CASSLGQRFQETQYF.

This rearrangement joins TRBV7-9 to TRBJ2-7, with TRBD2 identical over 9 bases. The trim removed 2 bases at V and 10 bases at J, leaving 6 bases unmatched. CDR1 and CDR2 (germline): SEHNR, FQNEAQ (reference sequence). CDR3 length: 13 amino acids. The CDR3 region has the DNA TGTGCCAGCAGCTTACCTAGCGGGGCGGAACAGTACTTC. It is translated as CASSLPSGAEQYF.

The table lists this clonotype with a few counts. At one of its ends the junction is not consistent with the germline gene, which may arise from a read error. The chain joins TRBV29-1 to TRBJ2-1, with 10 bases lining up with TRBD2. The germline CDR1 and CDR2 sequences are SQVTM and ANQGSEA. This CDR3 has 12 amino acids. The CDR3 DNA is TGCAGCGTGGAAGGACTAGCGGATGAGCAGTTCTTC. Protein sequence: CSVEGLADEQFF.

The CDR3 bases are TGCAGCGTTGAAGGGACAGGGACCTACAATGAGCAGTTCTTC. Amino acid sequence: CSVEGTGTYNEQFF. V gene TRBV29-1 combines with J gene TRBJ2-1, with 8 positions matching TRBD1. V gave up 1 base and J gave up 2 bases; unmatched junction bases: 1. The CDR3 has 14 residues. Germline assignment: CDR1 SQVTM and CDR2 ANQGSEA.

The genes are TRBV20-1 and TRBJ2-3; D call uncertain. Germline V CDR1 and CDR2: DFQATT, SNEGSKA (reference sequence). The V end was cut by 6 bases, the J end by 0 bases, with 28 bases between. The CDR3 consists of 19 residues. Here the CDR3 DNA reads TGCAGTGCCCCTCCCCTCGGCGGCCCCTCAATATATAGCACAGATACGCAGTATTTT. Encoded protein: CSAPPLGGPSIYSTDTQYF.

In DNA form, the CDR3 reads TGTGCCAGCAGCTCCTATTGGGAACCACAGGGTCCTAGCACAGATACGCAGTATTTT. Encoded protein: CASSSYWEPQGPSTDTQYF. The chain joins TRBV7-2 to TRBJ2-3, with D perhaps matching TRBD1 (6 bases). The germline V gene encodes CDR1 SGHTA and CDR2 FQGNSA. With 4 bases removed from V and 0 bases from J, the gap between germline ends came to 23 bases. The CDR3 is 19 amino acids. The full variable domain, in which reference TRBV7-2 and TRBJ2-3 provide the parts outside the CDR3, is GAGVSQSPSNKVTEKGKDVELRCDPISGHTALYWYRQSLGQGLEFLIYFQGNSAPDKSGLPSDRFSAERTGGSVSTLTIQRTQQEDSAVYLCASSSYWEPQGPSTDTQYFGPGTRLTVL.

The chain couples TRBV7-9 to TRBJ2-1, with 9 nucleotides matching TRBD2. After removal of 1 base from V and 0 bases from J, the junction contained 10 bases not matched to a gene. Per germline, CDR1 SEHNR and CDR2 FQNEAQ (reference sequence). The CDR3 consists of 19 residues. The CDR3 DNA is TGTGCCAGCAGCTTAGGGGTACTAGCGGGTACTAGCTCCTACAATGAGCAGTTCTTC. Translation: CASSLGVLAGTSSYNEQFF.

The rearrangement joins TRBV12-3 or TRBV12-4 to TRBJ2-1, with 13 bases that match TRBD2. V was pared by 5 bases and J by 5 bases, with 9 bases of the junction left unmatched. The CDR3 spans 17 residues. The CDR3 reads CASSPRTSGRINNEQFF. In nucleotides, the CDR3 is TGTGCCAGCAGTCCGCGGACTAGCGGGAGAATAAACAATGAGCAGTTCTTC.

At least ten counts were recorded for this clonotype. The rearrangement links TRBV29-1 to TRBJ2-3; no reliable D call. The V and J ends lost 7 bases and 1 base respectively, with 9 bases between them. The CDR3 is 12 residues long. CDR1 SQVTM and CDR2 ANQGSEA come from the germline V gene. The CDR3 sequence: CSAGMGTDTQYF. In DNA form, the CDR3 reads TGCAGCGCAGGAATGGGCACAGATACGCAGTATTTT.

V and J are TRBV7-6 and TRBJ1-5; D gene uncertain. V lost 2 bases, J lost 4 bases, and 12 bases lay in between. The CDR3 is made up of 15 amino acids. Germline CDR1 SGHVS, CDR2 FNYEAQ. Written as DNA, the CDR3 is TGTGCCAGCAGCTTAAACGGTGCTATTAATCAGCCCCAGCATTTT. The encoded protein is CASSLNGAINQPQHF.

V gene TRBV11-2 combines with J gene TRBJ1-1; no definite D call. Germline lookup yields CDR1 SGHAT and CDR2 FQNNGV. V shed 0 bases and J shed 2 bases, with 7 bases lying between them. The CDR3 is 14 amino acids. The CDR3 sequence: CASSLELGNTEAFF. CDR3 nucleotide sequence: TGTGCCAGCAGCTTAGAGTTAGGCAACACTGAAGCTTTCTTT.

The chain has TRBV6-5 and TRBJ2-3; D is unclear. V lost 2 bases, J lost 8 bases, and 20 bases lay in between. The V gene's germline CDR1 is MNHEY and CDR2 SVGAGI. The CDR3 totals 16 residues. Here the CDR3 DNA reads TGTGCCAGCAGTTACGGGGTCCGTGATGGGAAGTTTACGCAGTATTTT. It translates to CASSYGVRDGKFTQYF.

This clonotype was seen only a few times. The gene calls are TRBV29-1 and TRBJ2-2; D gene unclear. The germline V gene encodes CDR1 SQVTM and CDR2 ANQGSEA. This CDR3 is 11 amino acids long. Trimming took off 7 bases at V and 6 bases at J, with 9 bases between the two ends. In DNA form, the CDR3 reads TGCAGCGCCACATTGGCCGGGGAGCTGTTTTTT. This sequence encodes CSATLAGELFF.

The genes are TRBV5-1 and TRBJ1-1, with D unresolved. Germline lookup yields CDR1 SGHRS and CDR2 YFSETQ. The length of the CDR3 is 13 residues. Trimming removed 3 bases at V and 6 bases at J, with 12 bases between. CDR3 coding DNA: TGCGCCAGCAGCTCCCCGGGCAGCGCTGAAGCTTTCTTT. Translation: CASSSPGSAEAFF.

V and J are TRBV30 and TRBJ2-1; D gene unclear. Deletions cut 0 bases from V and 10 bases from J, with 10 bases between. Germline assignment: CDR1 GTSNPN and CDR2 SVGIG (reference sequence). The length of the CDR3 is 12 residues. CDR3 coding DNA: TGTGCCTGGAGTGTAATTCCGGCAGAGCAGTTCTTC. Residues: CAWSVIPAEQFF. The variable domain in full, completed from reference TRBV30 and TRBJ2-1, reads SQTIHQWPATLVQPVGSPLSLECTVEGTSNPNLYWYRQAAGRGLQLLFYSVGIGQISSEVPQNLSASRPQDRQFILSSKKLLLSDSGFYLCAWSVIPAEQFFGPGTRLTVL.

This rearrangement joins TRBV29-1 to TRBJ2-3; 9 positions match TRBD2. The CDR3 covers 14 residues. Per the germline V gene, CDR1 is SQVTM and CDR2 is ANQGSEA. The V and J ends lost 6 bases and 0 bases, in that order; junction bases with no gene match: 4. CDR3 residues: CSVPSGVSTDTQYF. The CDR3 coding sequence is TGCAGCGTGCCTAGCGGGGTTAGCACAGATACGCAGTATTTT.